This is a list of T cell receptor beta chains from one sample in a study of cytomegalovirus exposure and HLA in healthy donors. Sequencing was performed with immunoSEQ multiplex PCR; in TCRdb, only in-frame clones are kept and a portion is missing. The repertoire holds about 230,000 clones, with over 70% as singletons. Sequencing was carried out using PBMCs. These receptors were taken from a woman in her sixties or seventies in good health and CMV-seropositive. Each CDR3 is given without its conserved first and last residue. Where a row states a size, it is once, few, many or the class of an expanded clone; other rows omit it.

v_call clone_size cdr3_aa
TRBV7-9 . ASSFRQGPYEQY
TRBV10-3 few AIGDRDRESTEAF
TRBV5-1 . AGSLPLGETQY
TRBV6-6 . ASSSYRADGYT
TRBV6-6 . ASSGQGLHQPQH
TRBV5-4 . ASSVDSYEQY
TRBV11-3 . ASSLGLAGAYEQY
TRBV6-6 once ASSPTSGGPYNEQF
TRBV25-1 few ASSPHGGGGGEKLF
TRBV4-2 . ASSQSGGGSPLH
TRBV18 . ASSPSREDEQF
TRBV7-2 . ASATAGTGSYEQY
TRBV9 few ASSGDSGLNLDTQY
TRBV4-2 . ASSQDKAGGNTIY
TRBV29-1 . SVQTGPTSSGANVLT
TRBV18 . ASSPSTGGADTQY
TRBV29-1 . SVWRRGGGTDTQY
TRBV27 . ASSPGGARGNTIY
TRBV4-2 once ASSQSTGYSDYGYT
TRBV9 . ASSDGHHNSPLH
TRBV7-6 few ASSWGLAKETQY
TRBV10-3 few AISERGGGNSPLH
TRBV5-1 . ASSLDRDEQY
TRBV5-1 . ASSLNFGQGRTEAF
TRBV7-3 . ASGTGLWETQY
TRBV28 . ASSLAGGTEAF
TRBV5-1 . ASSSGSSYEQY
TRBV5-5 few ASSEGVGEQY
TRBV13 . ASSQQGSHGYT
TRBV11-2 . ASSLTSYETQY
TRBV21-1 . ASSNPWGAYEQY
TRBV19 . ASSGFTEAF
TRBV11-2 . ASGLDSHSGNTIY
TRBV5-7 . ASSLLTGNNSPLH
TRBV4-2 . ASSHTRGGDGTDTQY
TRBV4-1 . ASSQGSGGWSGYT
TRBV5-6 . ASSFTGLAGGTDTQY
TRBV29-1 few SVRIFSGNTIY
TRBV19 . ASSKSGGPYGYT
TRBV5-1 . ASSLDRVYEQY
TRBV7-8 . ATSAQTRETQY
TRBV4-2 . ASSQVGRGITNYGYT
TRBV10-3 . AISQPRGHGDTEAF
TRBV7-2 . ASRTDRGRVRDEQF
TRBV10-3 . AIGDSIKEKLF
TRBV11-2 . ASSSRTGGFSGYT
TRBV7-7 few ASSLDRVGQTQY
TRBV30 . AWSVTGQPQH
TRBV6-4 . ASSDVGTSGEGYNEQF
TRBV5-1 . ASSSRDRAGANVLT
TRBV2 . ASLLAGGTDTQY
TRBV11-2 . ASTTREGYSPLH
TRBV9 . ASSVEEYTEAF
TRBV6-5 few ASSVGQAYEQY
TRBV5-1 . ASSREADTEAF